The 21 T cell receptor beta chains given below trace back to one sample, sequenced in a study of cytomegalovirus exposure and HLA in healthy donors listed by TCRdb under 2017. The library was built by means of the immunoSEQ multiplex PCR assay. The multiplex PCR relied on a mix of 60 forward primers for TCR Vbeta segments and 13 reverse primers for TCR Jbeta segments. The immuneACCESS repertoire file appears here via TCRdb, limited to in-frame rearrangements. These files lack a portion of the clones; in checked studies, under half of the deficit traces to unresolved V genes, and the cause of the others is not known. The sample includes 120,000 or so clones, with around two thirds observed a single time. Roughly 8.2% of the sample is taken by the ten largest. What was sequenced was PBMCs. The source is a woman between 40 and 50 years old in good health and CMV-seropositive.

The CDR3 sequence is CASSFLAGWGETQYF. As DNA, the CDR3 is TGTGCCAGCAGCTTCCTAGCGGGGTGGGGAGAGACCCAGTACTTC. The J gene is TRBJ2-5, the V gene TRBV6-1; 9 bases match TRBD2. This CDR3 comprises 15 residues. Germline CDR1 is MNHNS and CDR2 is SASEGT. V trimming: 6 bases; J trimming: 4 bases; junction bases outside the gene matches: 9.

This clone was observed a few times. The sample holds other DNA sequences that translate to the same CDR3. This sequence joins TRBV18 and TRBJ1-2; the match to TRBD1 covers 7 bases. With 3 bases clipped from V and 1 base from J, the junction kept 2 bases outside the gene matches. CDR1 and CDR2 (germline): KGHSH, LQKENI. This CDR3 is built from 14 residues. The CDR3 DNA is TGTGCCAGCTCACCGGGGACAGATAACTATGGCTACACCTTC. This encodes CASSPGTDNYGYTF.

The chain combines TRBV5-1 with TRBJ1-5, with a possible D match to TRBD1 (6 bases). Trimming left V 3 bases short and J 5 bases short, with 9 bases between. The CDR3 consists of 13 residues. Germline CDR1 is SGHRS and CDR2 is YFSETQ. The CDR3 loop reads CASSWAGDQPQHF. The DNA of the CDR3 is TGCGCCAGCAGCTGGGCAGGGGATCAGCCCCAGCATTTT.

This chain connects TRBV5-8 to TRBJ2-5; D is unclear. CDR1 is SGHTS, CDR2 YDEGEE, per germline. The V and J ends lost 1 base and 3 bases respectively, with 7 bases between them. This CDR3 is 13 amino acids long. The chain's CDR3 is CASSLRVKETQYF. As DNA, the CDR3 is TGTGCCAGCAGCTTGCGGGTTAAAGAGACCCAGTACTTC. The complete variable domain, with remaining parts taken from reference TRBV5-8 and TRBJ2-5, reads EAGVTQSPTHLIKTRGQQATLRCSPISGHTSVYWYQQALGLGLQFLLWYDEGEERNRGNFPPRFSGRQFPNYSSELNVNALELEDSALYLCASSLRVKETQYFGPGTRLLVL.

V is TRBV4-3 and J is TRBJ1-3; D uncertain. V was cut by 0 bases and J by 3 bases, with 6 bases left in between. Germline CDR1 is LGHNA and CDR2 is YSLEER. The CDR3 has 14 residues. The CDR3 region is CASSQDLSGNTIYF. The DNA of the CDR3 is TGCGCCAGCAGCCAAGATCTCAGTGGAAACACCATATATTTT.

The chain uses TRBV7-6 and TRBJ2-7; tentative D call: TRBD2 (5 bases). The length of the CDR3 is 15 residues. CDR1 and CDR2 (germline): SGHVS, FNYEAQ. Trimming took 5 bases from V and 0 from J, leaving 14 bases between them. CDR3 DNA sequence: TGTGCCAGCAGCCCCGGACGGAGGAGCTCCTACGAGCAGTACTTC. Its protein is CASSPGRRSSYEQYF. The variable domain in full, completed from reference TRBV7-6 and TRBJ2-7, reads GAGVSQSPRYKVTKRGQDVALRCDPISGHVSLYWYRQALGQGPEFLTYFNYEAQQDKSGLPNDRFSAERPEGSISTLTIQRTEQRDSAMYRCASSPGRRSSYEQYFGPGTRLTVT.

DNA for the CDR3: TGTGCCATCAGGCAGGGGAACACTGAAGCTTTCTTT. As protein: CAIRQGNTEAFF. The chain combines TRBV10-3 with TRBJ1-1; D is possibly TRBD1 (5 bases). The CDR3 is 12 residues long. The germline V and J ends were trimmed by 6 bases and 1 base, with 6 bases remaining between them. The germline V gene has CDR1 ENHRY and CDR2 SYGVKD.

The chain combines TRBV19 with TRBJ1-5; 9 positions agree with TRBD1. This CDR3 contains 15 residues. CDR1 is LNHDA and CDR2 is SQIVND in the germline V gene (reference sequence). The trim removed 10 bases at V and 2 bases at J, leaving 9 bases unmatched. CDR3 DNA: TGTGCCACCGTCGAACAGGGGGCCGGCAATCAGCCCCAGCATTTT. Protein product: CATVEQGAGNQPQHF.

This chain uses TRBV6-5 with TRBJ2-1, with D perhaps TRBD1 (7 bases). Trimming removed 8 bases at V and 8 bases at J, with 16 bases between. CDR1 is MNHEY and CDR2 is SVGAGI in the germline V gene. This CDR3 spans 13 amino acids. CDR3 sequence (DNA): TGTGCCAGCTCGAATACAGGGGAGGATGAGCAGTTCTTC. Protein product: CASSNTGEDEQFF.

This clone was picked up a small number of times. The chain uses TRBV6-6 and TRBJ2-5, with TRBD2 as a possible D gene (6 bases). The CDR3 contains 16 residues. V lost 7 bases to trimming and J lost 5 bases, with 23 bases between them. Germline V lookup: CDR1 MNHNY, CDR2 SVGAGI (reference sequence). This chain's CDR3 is CASTLLTRGYEETQYF. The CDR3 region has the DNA TGTGCCAGCACCTTACTGACTAGGGGATATGAGGAGACCCAGTACTTC.

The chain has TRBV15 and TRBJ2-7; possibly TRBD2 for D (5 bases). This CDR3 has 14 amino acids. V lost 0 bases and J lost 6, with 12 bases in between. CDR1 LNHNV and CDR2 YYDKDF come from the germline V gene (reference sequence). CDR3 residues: CATSRDRGLGEQYF. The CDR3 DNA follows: TGTGCCACCAGCAGAGATCGAGGACTCGGCGAGCAGTACTTC.

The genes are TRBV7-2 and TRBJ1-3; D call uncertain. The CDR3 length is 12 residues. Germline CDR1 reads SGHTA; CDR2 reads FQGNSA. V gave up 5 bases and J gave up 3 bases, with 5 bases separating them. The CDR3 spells CASSASGNTIYF. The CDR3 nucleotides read TGTGCCAGCAGCGCTAGTGGAAACACCATATATTTT.

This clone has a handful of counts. DNA for the CDR3: TGTGCCATCAGTGAGTCGGTAGACAGGGGGTTCTATGGCTACACCTTC. Encoded protein: CAISESVDRGFYGYTF. V and J are TRBV10-3 and TRBJ1-2, with 9 bases that match TRBD1. CDR1 and CDR2 (germline): ENHRY, SYGVKD. The CDR3 runs 16 residues. After removal of 0 bases from V and 4 bases from J, the junction contained 6 bases not matched to a gene.

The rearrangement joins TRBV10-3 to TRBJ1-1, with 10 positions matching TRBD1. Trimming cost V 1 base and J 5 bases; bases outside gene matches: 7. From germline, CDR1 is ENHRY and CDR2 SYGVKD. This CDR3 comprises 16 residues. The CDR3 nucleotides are TGTGCCATCAGTGAGTTCGGGACAGGGGAATTTACTGAAGCTTTCTTT. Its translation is CAISEFGTGEFTEAFF.

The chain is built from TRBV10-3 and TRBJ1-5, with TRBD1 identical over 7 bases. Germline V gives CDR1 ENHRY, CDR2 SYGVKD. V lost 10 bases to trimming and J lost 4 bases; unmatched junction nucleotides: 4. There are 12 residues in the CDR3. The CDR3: CATRQGNQPQHF. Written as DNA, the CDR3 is TGTGCCACCCGACAGGGTAATCAGCCCCAGCATTTT.

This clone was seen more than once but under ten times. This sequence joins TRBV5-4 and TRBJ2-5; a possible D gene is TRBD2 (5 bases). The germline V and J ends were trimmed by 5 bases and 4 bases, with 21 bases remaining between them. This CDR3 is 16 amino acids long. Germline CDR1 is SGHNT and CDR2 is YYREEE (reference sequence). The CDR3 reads CASRKVGYGGPETQYF. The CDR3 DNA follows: TGTGCCAGCAGGAAGGTTGGTTACGGAGGCCCAGAGACCCAGTACTTC.

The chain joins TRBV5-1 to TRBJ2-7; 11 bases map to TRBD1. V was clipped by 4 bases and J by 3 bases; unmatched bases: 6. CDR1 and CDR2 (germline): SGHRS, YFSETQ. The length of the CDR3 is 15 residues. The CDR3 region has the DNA TGCGCCAGCAGCACCGGGACAGGGGGGAGCTACGAGCAGTACTTC. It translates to CASSTGTGGSYEQYF.

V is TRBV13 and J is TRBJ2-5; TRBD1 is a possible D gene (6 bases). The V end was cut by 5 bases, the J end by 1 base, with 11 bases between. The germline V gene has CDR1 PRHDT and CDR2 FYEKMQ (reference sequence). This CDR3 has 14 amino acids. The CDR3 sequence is CASSHQGIQETQYF. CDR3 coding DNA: TGTGCCAGCAGCCACCAGGGGATCCAAGAGACCCAGTACTTC.

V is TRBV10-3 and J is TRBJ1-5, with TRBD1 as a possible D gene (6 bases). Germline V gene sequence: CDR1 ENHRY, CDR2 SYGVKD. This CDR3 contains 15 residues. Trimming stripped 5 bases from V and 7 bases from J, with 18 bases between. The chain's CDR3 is CAISRDINQGQPQHF. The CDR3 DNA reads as TGTGCCATCAGTCGGGACATCAACCAGGGCCAGCCCCAGCATTTT.

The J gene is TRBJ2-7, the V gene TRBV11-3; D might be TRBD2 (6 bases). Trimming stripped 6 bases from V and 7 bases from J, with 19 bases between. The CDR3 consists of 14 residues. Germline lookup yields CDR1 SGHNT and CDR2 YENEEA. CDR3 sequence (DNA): TGTGCCAGCAGTGCTAGCGCTGACGTGGTAGAGCAGTACTTC. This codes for CASSASADVVEQYF.

CDR3 coding DNA: TGTGCCAGCAATGTTTTAGCTGAAGCTTTCTTT. Translation gives CASNVLAEAFF. The chain links TRBV2 to TRBJ1-1, with no clear D. The germline V gene encodes CDR1 SNHLY and CDR2 FYNNEI. V was clipped by 7 bases and J by 6 bases, with 9 bases between them. This CDR3 has 11 residues.